Presented here are 17 T cell receptor beta chains from one specimen sequenced in a study of long-term antiretroviral therapy in people with HIV. Sequencing used immunoSEQ v3.0 at survey level. The table came from immunoSEQ multiplex PCR; TCRdb's copy has only in-frame clones and leaves some out. The table shows roughly 21,000 clones, with about four fifths occurring only once. Material: unsorted PBMCs, obtained 0.2 years after starting antiretroviral therapy. The receptors here all came from a woman aged 25 to 39 with HIV.

The V and J genes are TRBV19 and TRBJ1-1, with no clear D. Trimming removed 3 bases at V and 2 bases at J, with 10 bases between. CDR1 and CDR2 (germline): LNHDA, SQIVND (reference sequence). This CDR3 has 14 residues. CDR3 sequence: CASSMATFNTEAFF. The CDR3 DNA reads TGTGCCAGTAGTATGGCCACCTTTAACACTGAAGCTTTCTTT. Variable domain in full (rest from reference TRBV19 and TRBJ1-1): DGGITQSPKYLFRKEGQNVTLSCEQNLNHDAMYWYRQDPGQGLRLIYYSQIVNDFQKGDIAEGYSVSREKKESFPLTVTSAQKNPTAFYLCASSMATFNTEAFFGQGTRLTVV.

This sequence joins TRBV19 and TRBJ2-2; no definite D call. The CDR3 consists of 11 residues. Trimming took off 5 bases at V and 5 bases at J, with 3 bases between the two ends. Germline V gives CDR1 LNHDA, CDR2 SQIVND (reference sequence). Written as DNA, the CDR3 is TGTGCCAGTAGTTATACCGGGGAGCTGTTTTTT. As protein: CASSYTGELFF.

This clone was detected a few times. The chain is built from TRBV7-9 and TRBJ1-1; D is uncertain. CDR1 SEHNR and CDR2 FQNEAQ come from the germline V gene (reference sequence). This CDR3 comprises 12 residues. V was shortened by 6 bases and J by 3 bases, with 8 bases between the two germline ends. In DNA, the CDR3 is TGTGCCAGCAGGAGAGTGGACACTGAAGCTTTCTTT. Translation gives CASRRVDTEAFF.

The chain carries TRBV5-1 and TRBJ1-6; the D gene is possibly TRBD1 (5 bases). V was clipped by 0 bases and J by 0 bases, with 10 bases between them. The CDR3 contains 17 residues. Germline V gives CDR1 SGHRS, CDR2 YFSETQ. The CDR3 is CASSLGGASSYNSPLHF. The CDR3 coding sequence is TGCGCCAGCAGCTTGGGGGGCGCCAGCTCCTATAATTCACCCCTCCACTTT.

The chain uses TRBV6-5 and TRBJ1-1; D ambiguous. Germline values: CDR1 MNHEY, CDR2 SVGAGI. This CDR3 has 15 residues. V shed 5 bases and J shed 2 bases, with 15 bases lying between them. The CDR3 region has the DNA TGTGCCAGCAGTGCCACCCCCGGCTCCAACACTGAAGCTTTCTTT. Its translation: CASSATPGSNTEAFF.

This clone was recorded only once. The CDR3 DNA sequence: TGTGCCAGCAGTGAAGGTGGGAGCTCTGGGGCCAACGTCCTGACTTTC. Protein sequence: CASSEGGSSGANVLTF. This rearrangement joins TRBV25-1 to TRBJ2-6; D perhaps matches TRBD2 (5 bases). V was shortened by 2 bases and J by 0 bases, with 8 bases between the two germline ends. The CDR3 spans 16 residues. Germline assignment: CDR1 MGHDK and CDR2 SYGVNS.

The chain uses TRBV7-9 and TRBJ2-5; D unclear. Germline loops: CDR1 SEHNR, CDR2 FQNEAQ (reference sequence). The V end lost 0 bases, the J end lost 5 bases, and 13 bases lay between the germline ends. This CDR3 is 15 amino acids long. The chain's CDR3 is CASSLAHDAAETQYF. The CDR3 nucleotides are TGTGCCAGCAGCTTAGCGCACGACGCGGCGGAGACCCAGTACTTC.

The V and J genes are TRBV6-5 and TRBJ1-1; 7 bases agree with TRBD1. With V trimmed by 6 bases and J by 8 bases, 9 bases remained unmatched. Germline V lookup: CDR1 MNHEY, CDR2 SVGAGI. The CDR3 length is 13 residues. CDR3 in DNA: TGTGCCAGCAGCCGACGGACAGGACTGGAAGCTTTCTTT. Translating gives CASSRRTGLEAFF.

The rearrangement links TRBV30 to TRBJ1-1; no reliable D call. Trimming cost V 0 bases and J 1 base, with 9 bases left between them. CDR1 GTSNPN and CDR2 SVGIG come from the germline V gene (reference sequence). The CDR3 loop spans 14 amino acids. The CDR3 spells CAWSVRDRNTEAFF. CDR3 nucleotides: TGTGCCTGGAGTGTCCGGGATCGGAACACTGAAGCTTTCTTT.

This chain links TRBV29-1 with TRBJ2-7; no firm D call. Trimming cost V 4 bases and J 2 bases, with 12 bases left between them. The CDR3 spans 13 residues. Germline values: CDR1 SQVTM, CDR2 ANQGSEA. The CDR3 nucleotides are TGCAGCGTTGGAAAGGGTTTAACCTACGAGCAGTACTTC. Its translation: CSVGKGLTYEQYF.

The genes are TRBV10-3 and TRBJ2-3; D is unclear. V gave up 4 bases and J gave up 4 bases, with 6 bases separating them. Germline V gives CDR1 ENHRY, CDR2 SYGVKD. CDR3 length equals 12 residues. The CDR3 is CAISGPADTQYF. The DNA of the CDR3 is TGTGCCATCAGTGGACCAGCAGATACGCAGTATTTT.

This clone was seen only a few times. V is TRBV4-1 and J is TRBJ1-2; D is unresolved. Trimming left V 1 base short and J 8 bases short, with 11 bases between. The CDR3 extends over 13 amino acids. Germline CDR1 MGHRA, CDR2 YSYEKL. CDR3 loop: CASSQAGGSGYTF. DNA of the CDR3: TGCGCCAGCAGCCAAGCAGGCGGGTCCGGCTACACCTTC.

V gene TRBV30 combines with J gene TRBJ1-2, with D possibly being TRBD1 (5 bases). Per germline, CDR1 GTSNPN and CDR2 SVGIG (reference sequence). V was shortened by 0 bases and J by 8 bases, with 10 bases between the two germline ends. The CDR3 extends over 12 amino acids. The CDR3 DNA is TGTGCCTGGAGTGTATACGAGGGGGGCTACACCTTC. This sequence encodes CAWSVYEGGYTF. Complete variable domain (other parts from reference TRBV30 and TRBJ1-2): SQTIHQWPATLVQPVGSPLSLECTVEGTSNPNLYWYRQAAGRGLQLLFYSVGIGQISSEVPQNLSASRPQDRQFILSSKKLLLSDSGFYLCAWSVYEGGYTFGSGTRLTVV.

CDR3 protein: CSVAPGQRHTEAFF. The CDR3 DNA is TGCAGCGTAGCGCCGGGACAGCGACACACTGAAGCTTTCTTT. V and J are TRBV29-1 and TRBJ1-1, with TRBD1 identical over 7 bases. The germline V gene has CDR1 SQVTM and CDR2 ANQGSEA. The CDR3 loop spans 14 amino acids. Unmatched junction bases numbered 10, after V lost 6 bases and J lost 3 bases.

The chain employs TRBV5-5 and TRBJ1-6; no firm D call. This CDR3 comprises 14 residues. CDR1 is SGHKS, CDR2 YYEKEE, per germline (reference sequence). Trimming removed 4 bases from V and 13 bases from J, with 18 bases in between. The CDR3 is CASSSSRLVRPLHF. The CDR3 nucleotides read TGTGCCAGCAGCAGTAGCCGTCTGGTTCGTCCCCTCCACTTT.

The V gene is TRBV29-1, the J gene TRBJ1-1, with D perhaps matching TRBD1 (5 bases). CDR1 is SQVTM, CDR2 ANQGSEA, per germline. This CDR3 comprises 16 residues. V lost 3 bases and J lost 1, with 18 bases in between. The CDR3 spells CSVDPRAGLGNTEAFF. CDR3 nucleotides: TGCAGCGTTGATCCTAGGGCAGGGCTTGGGAACACTGAAGCTTTCTTT. Full variable domain (remainder filled in from reference TRBV29-1 and TRBJ1-1): SAVISQKPSRDICQRGTSLTIQCQVDSQVTMMFWYRQQPGQSLTLIATANQGSEATYESGFVIDKFPISRPNLTFSTLTVSNMSPEDSSIYLCSVDPRAGLGNTEAFFGQGTRLTVV.

The chain carries TRBV2 and TRBJ1-5; 7 nucleotides agree with TRBD1. This CDR3 region has 15 residues. Germline CDR1 and CDR2: SNHLY and FYNNEI. The V gene end was trimmed by 5 bases and the J gene end by 1 base; junction bases not matched to a gene: 5. The CDR3 nucleotides read TGTGCCAGCAGTTACTCAGGGGGGAGCAATCAGCCCCAGCATTTT. Translating gives CASSYSGGSNQPQHF.